This TCR beta chain came from a study of T-cell reconstitution after alpha-beta-depleted transplantation in children (dated by TCRdb to about 2016). Study-level background: Using TCR repertoire profiling, the study followed T-cell immune reconstitution in a quantitative way in children after TCRalphabeta/CD19-depleted allogeneic hematopoietic cell transplantation.

Library creation used PCR. These reads were obtained on an Illumina HiSeq 2500. To normalize quantification of the TCRbeta repertoire, the TCR libraries were built with molecular barcoding that relied on unique molecular identifiers. TCRdb's own reprocessing of the public reads used fastp at Q25 and MiXCR and kept productive beta chains. One record per CDR3 amino acid sequence lists the most common genes and DNA. The sample table records 600,000 or so distinct CDR3 sequences; more than 20% of these occur just once. The ten biggest clones cover roughly 14% of the sample. Inclusive of the bounding cysteine and phenylalanine, the CDR3 is 16 residues long. Only CDR3 DNA is held: 48 bases, read in frame from base 1. Trimming removed 0 bases from V and 6 bases from J, leaving 16 bases between the germline ends. In the germline V gene, CDR1 corresponds to LGHNA and CDR2 to YSLEER. On the study overall, not on this receptor specifically: Hyperexpanded clone frequencies declined over subsequent months; after one year, T-cell counts and TCRbeta diversity were mostly attributed to newly produced T cells. The high TCRbeta diversity at day 60 in some patients was ascribed to recipient T cells and intrathymic progenitors that had survived conditioning. The apparently early alphabetaT-cell count recovery about two months after transplant was reportedly dependent on only several hundred rapidly expanded clones derived from non-depleted graft cells.

In its sample, this clonotype was seen a few times. Its antigen remains undetermined. Within one base of it there is no much larger clone, and no base qualities were kept. The label giving this sample's treatment or condition can be read as: allogeneic hematopoietic cell transplantation with graft depleted of TCRalphabeta T cells and CD19 B cells. The transplant recipients were children given TCRalphabeta/CD19-depleted allogeneic hematopoietic cell grafts. The origin of this receptor is a boy in the first two years of life who had a stem cell transplant for acute myeloid leukemia, so the T cells may come from the graft donor. The sequencing here drew on PBMCs, mostly from graft donor cells, taken 360 days after TCRalphabeta/CD19-depleted stem cell transplant. The chain was built from TRBV4-3 and TRBJ2-3; perhaps TRBD2 is the D gene, with 5 bases matching. The CDR3 region has the sequence CASSQDLRGADDTQYF. The DNA sequence is given as TGCGCCAGCAGCCAAGATCTTCGGGGAGCCGACGATACGCAGTATTTT.